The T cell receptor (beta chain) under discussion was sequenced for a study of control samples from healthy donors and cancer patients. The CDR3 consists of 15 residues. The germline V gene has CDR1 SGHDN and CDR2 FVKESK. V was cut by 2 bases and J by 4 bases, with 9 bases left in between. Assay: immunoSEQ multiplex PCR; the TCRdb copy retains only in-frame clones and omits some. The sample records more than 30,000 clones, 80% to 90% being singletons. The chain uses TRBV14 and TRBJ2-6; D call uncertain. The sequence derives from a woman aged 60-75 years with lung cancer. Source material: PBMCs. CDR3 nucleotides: TGTGCCAGCAGCCAATTAGGTTCAGGGGCCAACGTCCTGACTTTC. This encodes CASSQLGSGANVLTF.